Shown below are 10 T cell receptor beta chains from a single sample sequenced in a study of CD8 T cells in ankylosing spondylitis. No cognate antigen is known for these TCRs. TCRdb reprocessed the 5' RACE reads via MiXCR and lists one record per CDR3 protein. The repertoire holds roughly 370,000 distinct CDR3 sequences, with approximately 20% as singletons. Findings and limits, study-wide: Seemingly distinctive of ankylosing spondylitis blood was a TCR beta motif formed by eight highly homologous variants.

Sequenced input: blood, either unsorted or a sorted T cell fraction (not recorded which). Every receptor here comes from a male donor with ankylosing spondylitis.

This clonotype was seen a handful of times. The chain employs TRBV4-1 and TRBJ2-2; D gene uncertain. The CDR3 runs 16 residues. V shed 2 bases and J shed 5 bases, with 15 bases lying between them. Germline V gene lookup returns CDR1 MGHRA and CDR2 YSYEKL. CDR3 coding DNA: TGCGCCAGCAGCCAACCGAGGAAGGCACAGACCGGGGAGCTGTTTTTT. Translating it yields CASSQPRKAQTGELFF.

Points on this clonotype: One end of the junction varies from germline; a read error may be responsible. The rearrangement links TRBV7-7 to TRBJ2-7; D unclear. The CDR3 extends over 13 amino acids. Germline CDR1 SSHAT, CDR2 FNYEAQ (reference sequence). CDR3 bases: TGTGCTAGCAGCTTAGTCCGAGGAGAGGAGCAGTACTTC. This codes for CASSLVRGEEQYF.

A few counts support this clonotype. The chain employs TRBV7-8 and TRBJ2-1; D gene unclear. V dropped 5 bases and J dropped 0 bases, with 14 bases sitting between them. This CDR3 has 16 residues. The germline V gene has CDR1 SGHVS and CDR2 FQNEAQ. CDR3 amino acids: CASSLRLEISYNEQFF. The CDR3 nucleotides are TGTGCCAGCAGCCTCCGACTGGAAATCTCCTACAATGAGCAGTTCTTC.

This clonotype came up a few times. The J gene is TRBJ2-1, the V gene TRBV5-1; 10 positions agree with TRBD1. Germline values: CDR1 SGHRS, CDR2 YFSETQ. J gave up 9 bases and V 4 bases, and 13 bases lay outside the gene matches. The CDR3 is 16 residues long. Here the CDR3 reads CASSQQIPGQGTEQFF. In nucleotides, the CDR3 is TGCGCCAGCAGCCAACAAATACCGGGACAGGGGACTGAGCAGTTCTTC.

This clonotype was counted at least ten times. The rearrangement uses TRBV29-1 and TRBJ2-1, with TRBD2 matching over 7 bases. The ends lost 4 bases at V and 7 bases at J; junction bases unmatched: 7. There are 13 residues in the CDR3. The germline V gene has CDR1 SQVTM and CDR2 ANQGSEA. The CDR3 coding sequence is TGCAGCGTTGTAGTGTGGGGGGGGAATGAGCAGTTCTTC. As protein: CSVVVWGGNEQFF.

The chain uses TRBV12-3 or TRBV12-4 and TRBJ2-5; D tentatively fits TRBD1 or TRBD2 (5 bases each). V gave up 4 bases and J gave up 1 base, with 10 bases separating them. The CDR3 extends over 14 amino acids. The CDR3 bases are TGTGCCAGCAGTTCCGGGACCTTCCAAGAGACCCAGTACTTC. It is translated as CASSSGTFQETQYF.

The V call is TRBV5-1, the J call TRBJ2-3, with a weak D call TRBD2 (6 bases). This CDR3 region has 13 residues. CDR1 SGHRS and CDR2 YFSETQ come from the germline V gene. The V end lost 5 bases, the J end lost 5 bases, and 12 bases lay between the germline ends. The CDR3 loop is CASRLAERDTQYF. CDR3 nucleotides: TGCGCCAGCAGATTAGCGGAGCGAGATACGCAGTATTTT. The full variable domain, with the rest looked up from reference TRBV5-1 and TRBJ2-3, is KAGVTQTPRYLIKTRGQQVTLSCSPISGHRSVSWYQQTPGQGLQFLFEYFSETQRNKGNFPGRFSGRQFSNSRSEMNVSTLELGDSALYLCASRLAERDTQYFGPGTRLTVL.

This clonotype was observed a handful of times. The CDR3 nucleotides read TGCAGTGCTCATCCGGGAGGGGGGTTCAATGAGCAGTTCTTC. Residues: CSAHPGGGFNEQFF. The chain combines TRBV20-1 with TRBJ2-1, with 8 bases aligning to TRBD2. Germline CDR1 reads DFQATT; CDR2 reads SNEGSKA (reference sequence). The CDR3 length is 14 residues. The V segment lost 5 bases and the J segment 6 bases; nucleotides outside the gene matches: 9.

The gene calls are TRBV6-1 and TRBJ2-6, with D possibly matching TRBD1 (6 bases). The CDR3 totals 18 residues. CDR1 MNHNS and CDR2 SASEGT come from the germline V gene. V gave up 6 bases and J gave up 2 bases, with 20 bases separating them. The CDR3 protein is CASRSGQLQATGANVLTF. The CDR3 nucleotides are TGTGCCAGCAGATCCGGACAGCTACAAGCTACTGGGGCCAACGTCCTGACTTTC.

V usage is TRBV20-1 and J usage is TRBJ2-1; D is uncertain. Between the trimmed V and J ends, which lost 3 bases and 0 bases, there was a span of 9 bases. Germline V gene lookup returns CDR1 DFQATT and CDR2 SNEGSKA (reference sequence). The CDR3 is made up of 14 amino acids. This chain's CDR3 is CSASGEFSYNEQFF. The CDR3, as DNA: TGCAGTGCTAGTGGGGAATTCTCCTACAATGAGCAGTTCTTC.